This is a list of T cell receptor beta chains from one sample in a study of blood T cell repertoires in COVID-19. Here immunoSEQ multiplex PCR was the method, and the copy in TCRdb shows in-frame clones only, minus some. The top ten hold roughly 28% of the sample, which has more than 150,000 clones, about 75% seen once. Sequencing input: peripheral blood. These receptors were obtained from a woman in her seventies with acute or convalescent COVID-19. The conserved cysteine and the conserved F or W are not part of the CDR3 here. The order of the fields is D gene, V gene, CDR3 protein. D genes are given only for firm matches.

>.|TRBV9
ASSGMVEGEQY
>.|TRBV13
ASSSGGQTQY
>TRBD1|TRBV27
ASSPKWTGGFYEQF
>.|TRBV18
ASSTGSSSGRNYGYT
>TRBD1|TRBV2
ASSGTGYGYT
>.|TRBV2
ASSVLGSGTDTQY
>.|TRBV2
ASSTRGGTEAF
>.|TRBV19
ASSSGDSYNEQF
>.|TRBV9
ASSVRGRSPLH
>TRBD1|TRBV29-1
SAGQGGLNQPQH
>.|TRBV6-6
ASSRRDYNEQF
>.|TRBV24-1
ATSDTTGRKTGELF
>TRBD1|TRBV10-3
AISESLDWDRDHAGNTIY
>.|TRBV2
ASSPLASSYEQY
>TRBD1|TRBV19
ASSTQGTGGRHTQY
>.|TRBV10-2
ASSDGRRNTEAF
>.|TRBV3-1/TRBV3-2
ASSRVSETQY
>.|TRBV3-1/TRBV3-2
ASSQGLTSSNYEQY
>TRBD2|TRBV3-1/TRBV3-2
ASSQELASYNEQF
>.|TRBV6-6
ATVGDTFNYGYT
>.|TRBV24-1
ATSDSSGAISNQPQH
>.|TRBV5-1
ASSSVTGSYNEQF
>TRBD1|TRBV9
ASSPGQGPVTGELF
>TRBD2|TRBV29-1
SVSSGDYNEQF
>TRBD1|TRBV28
ATPGQANYGYT
>.|TRBV27
ASREGLEHSYEQY
>.|TRBV4-1
ASSPTESQGYGYT
>.|TRBV5-1
ASSLEAGGGGQPQH
>.|TRBV11-2
ASSLAYEQY
>TRBD1|TRBV7-8
ASSSRGNNQPQH
>TRBD2|TRBV7-2
ASSLAGPQMYNEQF
>.|TRBV18
ASSRREGGYT
>TRBD1|TRBV7-2
ASSFQGAQETQY
>.|TRBV15
ATSRVQGWTEAF
>.|TRBV7-9
ASSLATGSGNTIY
>TRBD1|TRBV18
ASSRSRTGEGYT
>.|TRBV6-5
ASRDTSYEQY
>TRBD1|TRBV6-6
ASSVLQGAGEQY